This T cell receptor beta chain was sequenced in a study of CD8 T cells in ankylosing spondylitis. TCRdb independently ran MiXCR on the 5' RACE reads; one entry per CDR3 protein. The sample has fewer than 250,000 distinct CDR3 sequences; roughly 10% are singletons. CDR3 length equals 16 residues. V shed 3 bases, J shed 5 bases, and the junction held 10 bases outside the gene matches. The V gene's germline CDR1 is MGHRA and CDR2 YSYEKL. Study results and caveats: In ankylosing spondylitis blood, a motif of roughly eight highly homologous TCR beta variants appeared characteristic. Some of the motif variants had earlier been found in reactive arthritis patients' fluid and blood. Reported data indicate significant enrichment of disease-linked clones within matched ankylosing spondylitis synovial fluid.

This clonotype was observed many times. The target antigen is unknown. The chain carries TRBV4-1 and TRBJ1-5, with 7 positions matching TRBD1. This clonotype originated in a male donor with ankylosing spondylitis or in good health (not recorded which). Material for sequencing was blood, either unsorted or a sorted T cell fraction (not recorded which). The CDR3 DNA sequence: TGCGCCAGCAGCCACTCGACAGGGTCTGGATATCAGCCCCAGCATTTT. It codes for CASSHSTGSGYQPQHF.